Described below is a single T cell receptor (beta chain) sequence and its context. Its antigen is currently unknown. This CDR3 is built from 15 residues. Germline CDR1 and CDR2: SGHRS and YFSETQ. This record comes from a study of CXCR3-negative and CXCR3-positive naive CD8 T cells. Study-wide results and limits: Memory CD8+ cells showed much lower diversity, while both naive subsets were comparably high. Relative to CXCR3-negative naive cells, CXCR3-positive naive cells had more hydrophobic TRB CDR3s.

It was by 5' RACE with UMI labels that the TRB cDNA libraries were prepared. Each CDR3 protein gets one entry in TCRdb, which reprocessed the 5' RACE reads and gives no DNA. The table lists more than 70,000 distinct CDR3 sequences, with approximately 0.62% in the top ten. The origin of this receptor is a human donor in good health. Some clones in this sample may be carry-over from other donors' samples. The chain links TRBV5-1 to TRBJ2-1; TCRdb proposes TRBD1, but this gene call is untestable without DNA. Sequencing was carried out using naive CXCR3+ CD8+ T cells from blood. The subset: CD45RO-CCR7+CD27+CD95- naive CD8+ T cells expressing CXCR3 (TNR3+). CDR3 protein: CASSFPGASYNEQFF.